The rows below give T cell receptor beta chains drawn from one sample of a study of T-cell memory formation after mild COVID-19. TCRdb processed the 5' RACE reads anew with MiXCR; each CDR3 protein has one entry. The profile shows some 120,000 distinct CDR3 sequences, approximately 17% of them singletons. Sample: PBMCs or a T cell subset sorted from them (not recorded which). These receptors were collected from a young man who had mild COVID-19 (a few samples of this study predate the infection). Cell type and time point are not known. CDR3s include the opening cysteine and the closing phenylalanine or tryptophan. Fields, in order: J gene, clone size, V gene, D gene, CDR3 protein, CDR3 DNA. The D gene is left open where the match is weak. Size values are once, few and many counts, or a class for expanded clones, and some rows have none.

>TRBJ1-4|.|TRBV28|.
CASSLATISEKLFF
TGTGCCAGTAGTTTAGCGACGATTAGCGAAAAACTGTTTTTT
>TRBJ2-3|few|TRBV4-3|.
CASSQAHTSPDTQYF
TGCGCCAGCAGCCAAGCACACACTAGCCCAGATACGCAGTATTTT
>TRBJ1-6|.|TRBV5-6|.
CASSLVGGHLFSPLHF
TGTGCCAGCAGCTTGGTCGGCGGCCACTTGTTTTCACCCCTCCACTTT
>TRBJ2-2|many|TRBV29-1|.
CSVETTGELFF
TGCAGCGTTGAAACCACCGGGGAGCTGTTTTTT
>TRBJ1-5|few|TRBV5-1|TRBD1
CASSLTGVGQPQHF
TGCGCCAGCAGCTTGACAGGGGTGGGACAGCCCCAGCATTTT
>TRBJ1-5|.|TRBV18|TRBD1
CASSQGTAEIPQHF
TGTGCCAGCTCGCAAGGGACAGCCGAAATTCCCCAGCATTTT
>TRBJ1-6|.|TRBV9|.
CASSADRLPNSPLHF
TGTGCCAGCAGCGCCGACAGGCTCCCTAATTCACCCCTCCACTTT
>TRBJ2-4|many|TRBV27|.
CASSSPRAVNIQYF
TGTGCCAGCAGTTCCCCCCGGGCCGTAAACATTCAGTACTTC
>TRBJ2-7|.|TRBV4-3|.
CASSQGGSSYEQYF
TGCGCCAGCAGCCAAGGTGGCAGTTCCTACGAGCAGTACTTC
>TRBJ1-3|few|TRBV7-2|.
CASSLTGNTIYF
TGTGCCAGCAGCTTAACAGGAAACACCATATATTTT
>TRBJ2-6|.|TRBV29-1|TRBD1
CSVEATGVGANVLTF
TGCAGCGTTGAAGCCACAGGGGTAGGGGCCAACGTCCTGACTTTC
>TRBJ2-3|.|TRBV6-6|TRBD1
CASSPRGQATDTQYF
TGTGCCAGCAGTCCCAGGGGACAGGCCACAGATACGCAGTATTTT
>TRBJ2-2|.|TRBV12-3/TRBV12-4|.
CASRTALNIAGELFF
TGTGCCAGCAGAACCGCCCTAAACATCGCCGGGGAGCTGTTTTTT
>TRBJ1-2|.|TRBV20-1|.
CSAAEITARYTF
TGCAGTGCTGCCGAGATTACGGCACGCTACACCTTC
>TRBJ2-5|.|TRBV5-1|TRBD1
CASSSPGQAETQYF
TGCGCCAGCAGCTCTCCGGGACAGGCTGAGACCCAGTACTTC
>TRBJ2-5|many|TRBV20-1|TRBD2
CSARDWTSGGGETQYF
TGCAGTGCTAGAGATTGGACTAGCGGGGGAGGAGAGACCCAGTACTTC
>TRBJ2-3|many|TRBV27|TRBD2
CASSLEGRSGGADTQYF
TGTGCCAGCAGTTTAGAGGGGCGTAGCGGGGGGGCAGATACGCAGTATTTT
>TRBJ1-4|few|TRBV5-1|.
CASSREDEKLFF
TGCGCCAGCAGCCGTGAGGACGAAAAACTGTTTTTT
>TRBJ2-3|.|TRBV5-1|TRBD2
CASSLPSGGVSTDTQYF
TGCGCCAGCAGCTTACCTAGCGGGGGGGTAAGCACAGATACGCAGTATTTT
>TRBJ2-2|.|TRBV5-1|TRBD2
CASSPPTASGVDGELFF
TGCGCCAGCAGCCCGCCTACAGCTAGCGGGGTCGACGGGGAGCTGTTTTTT
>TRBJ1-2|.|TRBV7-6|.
CASSPHSGTGYTF
TGTGCCAGCAGCCCACACTCGGGGACTGGCTACACCTTC
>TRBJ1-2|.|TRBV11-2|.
CASSLTGGAPYGYTF
TGTGCCAGCAGCTTGACCGGGGGGGCCCCCTATGGCTACACCTTC
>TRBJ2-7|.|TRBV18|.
CASSPLPYEQYF
TGTGCCAGCTCACCACTCCCCTACGAGCAGTACTTC
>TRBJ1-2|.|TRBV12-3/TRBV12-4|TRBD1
CASTLQARQGAGYTF
TGTGCCAGCACCCTCCAAGCGAGACAGGGTGCCGGCTACACCTTC
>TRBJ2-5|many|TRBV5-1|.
CASSLQGSQETQYF
TGCGCCAGCAGCTTACAGGGATCCCAAGAGACCCAGTACTTC
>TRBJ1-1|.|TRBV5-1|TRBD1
CASTGTAMNTEAFF
TGCGCCAGCACCGGGACAGCGATGAACACTGAAGCTTTCTTT
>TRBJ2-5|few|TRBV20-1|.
CSACRDYQETQYF
TGCAGTGCCTGCCGGGACTACCAAGAGACCCAGTACTTC
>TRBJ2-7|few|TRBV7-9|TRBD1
CASSLSTGSYPHEQYF
TGTGCCAGCAGCCTCTCGACAGGGTCATATCCCCACGAGCAGTACTTC
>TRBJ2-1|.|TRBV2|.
CASSEALNYGFF
TGTGCCAGCAGTGAAGCGCTGAATTACGGGTTCTTC
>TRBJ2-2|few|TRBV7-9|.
CASSLGEWNTGELFF
TGTGCCAGCAGCTTAGGGGAATGGAACACCGGGGAGCTGTTTTTT
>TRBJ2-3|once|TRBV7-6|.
CASSLALSTDTQYF
TGTGCCAGCAGCTTAGCGCTCAGCACAGATACGCAGTATTTT
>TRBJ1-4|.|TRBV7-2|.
CASSLGRRTTNEKLFF
TGTGCCAGCAGCTTGGGACGTCGGACAACTAATGAAAAACTGTTTTTT
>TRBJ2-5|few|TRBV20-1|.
CSAPSAGRETQYF
TGCAGTGCTCCATCAGCGGGCCGAGAGACCCAGTACTTC
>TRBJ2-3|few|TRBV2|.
CASSGRGGGTDTQYF
TGTGCCAGCAGTGGAAGGGGGGGCGGGACAGATACGCAGTATTTT
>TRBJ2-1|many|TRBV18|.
CASSPGPDGAIAQFF
TGTGCCAGCTCACCGGGTCCCGACGGGGCAATCGCGCAGTTCTTC
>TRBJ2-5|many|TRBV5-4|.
CASSLGRVQETQYF
TGTGCCAGCAGCTTGGGTCGGGTCCAAGAGACCCAGTACTTC
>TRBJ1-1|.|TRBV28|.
CASSLVGEEAFF
TGTGCCAGCAGTTTGGTAGGTGAGGAAGCTTTCTTT
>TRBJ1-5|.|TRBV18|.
CASSKGSNQPQHF
TGTGCCAGCTCAAAAGGGAGCAATCAGCCCCAGCATTTT
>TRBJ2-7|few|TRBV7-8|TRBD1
CASSTGDRVKQYF
TGTGCCAGCAGCACCGGGGACAGGGTGAAGCAGTACTTC
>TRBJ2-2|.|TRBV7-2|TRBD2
CASRKPGLAPNGELFF
TGTGCCAGCAGGAAACCGGGACTAGCGCCTAACGGGGAGCTGTTTTTT
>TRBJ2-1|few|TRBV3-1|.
CASSPPSNEQFF
TGTGCCAGCAGCCCCCCGAGCAATGAGCAGTTCTTC
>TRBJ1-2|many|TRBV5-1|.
CASSASDPLGGYTF
TGCGCCAGCAGCGCCTCGGACCCGTTGGGAGGCTACACCTTC
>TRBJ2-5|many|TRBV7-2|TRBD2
CASSSRSSGGLGETQYF
TGTGCCAGCAGCTCACGGTCTAGCGGGGGATTGGGAGAGACCCAGTACTTC
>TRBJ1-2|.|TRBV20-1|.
CSAGRTADTGGYTF
TGCAGTGCAGGACGGACAGCGGACACTGGAGGCTACACCTTC
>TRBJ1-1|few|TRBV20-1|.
CSASRQELEAFF
TGCAGTGCTAGTCGACAGGAGCTCGAAGCTTTCTTT
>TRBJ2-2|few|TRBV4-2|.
CASSLQGSRTGELFF
TGTGCCAGCAGCCTCCAAGGATCAAGAACCGGGGAGCTGTTTTTT
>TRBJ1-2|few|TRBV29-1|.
CSVRAQVNYGYTF
TGCAGCGTTAGGGCTCAGGTCAACTATGGCTACACCTTC
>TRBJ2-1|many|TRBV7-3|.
CASSLLGSGGGNEQFF
TGTGCCAGCAGCTTGCTCGGGTCGGGGGGCGGTAATGAGCAGTTCTTC
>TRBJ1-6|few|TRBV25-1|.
CASGGPGENNSPLHF
TGTGCCAGCGGGGGTCCGGGAGAGAATAATTCACCCCTCCACTTT
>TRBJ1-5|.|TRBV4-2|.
CASSQVGEPQHF
TGTGCCAGCAGCCAAGTGGGAGAGCCCCAGCATTTT
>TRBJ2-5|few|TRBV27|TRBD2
CASGWTSGGSGVRTQYF
TGTGCCAGCGGGTGGACTAGCGGGGGGTCCGGGGTTCGTACCCAGTACTTC
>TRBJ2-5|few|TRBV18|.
CASSPMGGQETQYF
TGTGCCAGCTCACCAATGGGGGGCCAAGAGACCCAGTACTTC
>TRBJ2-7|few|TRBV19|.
CASSLHPGGTRSYEQYF
TGTGCCAGTAGTCTCCACCCTGGGGGGACACGATCCTACGAGCAGTACTTC
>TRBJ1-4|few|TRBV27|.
CASSPVWATNEKLFF
TGTGCCAGCAGCCCCGTTTGGGCAACTAATGAAAAACTGTTTTTT
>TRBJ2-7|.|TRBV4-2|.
CASSHRISDSSYEQYF
TGTGCCAGCAGCCACCGCATATCGGACTCCTCCTACGAGCAGTACTTC
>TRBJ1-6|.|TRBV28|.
CATKEGSPLHF
TGTGCCACCAAGGAAGGATCACCCCTCCACTTT